What follows is one T cell receptor (beta chain) and its context. The CDR3 has 14 residues. The J segment lost 8 bases and the V segment lost 7 bases, leaving 10 bases of the junction unmatched. The V gene's germline CDR1 is LNHDA and CDR2 SQIVND (reference sequence). This record comes from a study of blood T cell repertoires in COVID-19. As handled by the study authors: Amplification of reference gene primers was used by the study to estimate nucleated cell counts. Measured with immunoSEQ multiplex PCR; TCRdb has only the in-frame clones, and not every one. V, J and clone size are those of that table, while D and trimming were read from the DNA. The sample carries tens of thousands of clones, about 86% recorded once.

Sequenced input: peripheral blood. The TCR sequence derives from a man between 50 and 59 years old with active COVID-19. The rearrangement uses TRBV19 and TRBJ2-1; 8 bases fit TRBD1. The chain's CDR3 is CASTGTGTPYEQFF. The CDR3 coding sequence is TGTGCCAGTACCGGGACAGGTACCCCTTATGAGCAGTTCTTC.